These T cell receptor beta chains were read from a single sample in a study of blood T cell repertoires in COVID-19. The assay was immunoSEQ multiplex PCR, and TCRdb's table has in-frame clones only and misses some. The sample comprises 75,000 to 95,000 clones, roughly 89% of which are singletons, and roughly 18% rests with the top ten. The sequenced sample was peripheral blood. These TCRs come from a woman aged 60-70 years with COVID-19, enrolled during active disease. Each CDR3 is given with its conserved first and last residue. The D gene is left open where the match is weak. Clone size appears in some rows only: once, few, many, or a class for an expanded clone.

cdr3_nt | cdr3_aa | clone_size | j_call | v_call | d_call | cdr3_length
TGTGCCAGCAGTTTGGCAGGGGACAATGAGCAGTTCTTC | CASSLAGDNEQFF | NA | TRBJ2-1 | TRBV12-3/TRBV12-4 | NA | 13
TGCGCCAGCAGCCAACGGGAAATGGGGTTTAATTCACCCCTCCACTTT | CASSQREMGFNSPLHF | NA | TRBJ1-6 | TRBV4-3 | NA | 16
TGTGCCATCAGTACAGACAGACTCACCCAGCCCCAGCATTTT | CAISTDRLTQPQHF | NA | TRBJ1-5 | TRBV10-3 | NA | 14
TGTGCCAGCAGTTACTCTGCTGACACAACTCAGCATTTT | CASSYSADTTQHF | once | TRBJ1-5 | TRBV6-5 | NA | 13
TGTGCCAGCAGCGTAGCTCCCGGGTTTGGGCCCCAGCATTTT | CASSVAPGFGPQHF | NA | TRBJ1-5 | TRBV9 | NA | 14
TGTGCCAGCAGCCAGCGACAGGGCCTCTCTGGAAACACCATATATTTT | CASSQRQGLSGNTIYF | NA | TRBJ1-3 | TRBV7-2 | TRBD1 | 16
TGTGCCAGCAGTGAACAGCGGGGAGCGAACACCGGGGAGCTGTTTTTT | CASSEQRGANTGELFF | NA | TRBJ2-2 | TRBV6-1 | TRBD2 | 16
TGTGCCAGCAGCTTAGGGACAGGGGGTTTTGAAAAACTGTTTTTT | CASSLGTGGFEKLFF | NA | TRBJ1-4 | TRBV7-9 | TRBD1 | 15
TGCAGTGCTAGTGGACTAGCGGGGGGGAACACAGATACGCAGTATTTT | CSASGLAGGNTDTQYF | NA | TRBJ2-3 | TRBV20-1 | TRBD2 | 16
TGTGCCACCAGTGATTTCCCTAGGGGGACCCAGTACTTC | CATSDFPRGTQYF | NA | TRBJ2-5 | TRBV24-1 | NA | 13
TGTGCCAGCAGCACCGGACTTTTCGTCGAAGAGACCCAGTACTTC | CASSTGLFVEETQYF | NA | TRBJ2-5 | TRBV6-1 | NA | 15
TGTGCCAGCAGCCGCGTGGCGGGGGGGCCCTATGAGCAGTTCTTC | CASSRVAGGPYEQFF | NA | TRBJ2-1 | TRBV14 | TRBD2 | 15
TGCAGCGTGGCAGGGGATGCTAACTATGGCTACACCTTC | CSVAGDANYGYTF | NA | TRBJ1-2 | TRBV29-1 | NA | 13
TGTGCCAGCTCACAAGGGACATCCCACACAGATACGCAGTATTTT | CASSQGTSHTDTQYF | NA | TRBJ2-3 | TRBV18 | NA | 15
TGTGCCAGCAGCCTCGCAGGGGGGATCATGGACGAGCAGTACTTC | CASSLAGGIMDEQYF | NA | TRBJ2-7 | TRBV7-8 | NA | 15
TGCGCCAGCAGCCAAGCAGGGGGCGGCGGTTCACCCCTCCACTTT | CASSQAGGGGSPLHF | NA | TRBJ1-6 | TRBV4-3 | TRBD1 | 15
TGTGCCAGCAGCGCACACAGTGGGGCCAACGTCCTGACTTTC | CASSAHSGANVLTF | once | TRBJ2-6 | TRBV3-1/TRBV3-2 | NA | 14
TGTGCCAGCAGCATGACAGGGCTGCATCAGCCCCAGCATTTT | CASSMTGLHQPQHF | NA | TRBJ1-5 | TRBV7-8 | TRBD1 | 14
TGTGCCAGCAGCGTAGAAGGGGGCCTTAATTCACCCCTCCACTTT | CASSVEGGLNSPLHF | NA | TRBJ1-6 | TRBV9 | TRBD1 | 15
TGTGCCAGTAGGCCGACTACCGGGACAGGGGGCATCGGCTACACCTTC | CASRPTTGTGGIGYTF | NA | TRBJ1-2 | TRBV19 | TRBD1 | 16
TGTGCCAGCAGTCCGACAGGGCCCAAACCTTTCTATGGCTACACCTTC | CASSPTGPKPFYGYTF | NA | TRBJ1-2 | TRBV2 | TRBD1 | 16
TGTGCCAGCTCACCACCGGACAGACCTGGAAACACCATATATTTT | CASSPPDRPGNTIYF | few | TRBJ1-3 | TRBV18 | NA | 15
TGCAGCGTTGAGACAGCCGTTTGGGGGCCTGAAGCTTTCTTT | CSVETAVWGPEAFF | once | TRBJ1-1 | TRBV29-1 | NA | 14
TGTGCCGGCCAAGGGTTACCGGGGGGCTACACCTTC | CAGQGLPGGYTF | NA | TRBJ1-2 | TRBV28 | NA | 12
TGTGCCTGGACCTATCCCGCTGGCACTGAAGCTTTCTTT | CAWTYPAGTEAFF | NA | TRBJ1-1 | TRBV30 | NA | 13
TGTGCCAGCAGCTTGAACGGGGGCACAGATACGCAGTATTTT | CASSLNGGTDTQYF | NA | TRBJ2-3 | TRBV11-3 | NA | 14
TGTGCCAGCAGCTTGAATAGCTGGGGGGTGGCCCAGTACTTC | CASSLNSWGVAQYF | NA | TRBJ2-5 | TRBV7-2 | NA | 14
TGTGCCAGCAGCGTACGGACATTGAACACTGAAGCTTTCTTT | CASSVRTLNTEAFF | NA | TRBJ1-1 | TRBV3-1/TRBV3-2 | NA | 14
TGTGCCAGCAGCCAAGACTACAGCATGAACACTGAAGCTTTCTTT | CASSQDYSMNTEAFF | NA | TRBJ1-1 | TRBV3-1/TRBV3-2 | NA | 15
TGTGCCAGCAGAGGGGTCAAATCACCCCTCCACTTT | CASRGVKSPLHF | few | TRBJ1-6 | TRBV5-6 | NA | 12
TGTGCCAGCAGTGAAGGCGAGCGGGGGGCGTACCTCTACGAGCAGTACTTC | CASSEGERGAYLYEQYF | NA | TRBJ2-7 | TRBV25-1 | TRBD2 | 17
TGTGCCAGCAGCCAAATGGCGGGGGGTTACAATGAGCAGTTCTTC | CASSQMAGGYNEQFF | NA | TRBJ2-1 | TRBV3-1/TRBV3-2 | TRBD2 | 15
TGTGCCAGCAGCGTAGCCGACAGGAGCTCCTACGAGCAGTACTTC | CASSVADRSSYEQYF | NA | TRBJ2-7 | TRBV9 | NA | 15
TGTGCCAGCAGCGCCGGGACTAGCGGGGGCGGCGAGACCCAGTACTTC | CASSAGTSGGGETQYF | NA | TRBJ2-5 | TRBV9 | TRBD2 | 16
TGTGCCAGCAGTTATACTAGCCAGAGAAACATTCAGTACTTC | CASSYTSQRNIQYF | NA | TRBJ2-4 | TRBV27 | NA | 14
TGTGCCAGCTCACCAGGGGACAGGGGCTACGAGCAGTACTTC | CASSPGDRGYEQYF | NA | TRBJ2-7 | TRBV18 | TRBD1 | 14
TGTGCCAGCAGCCCTCGGTCGGGGGGCGGGGCTGGGGCCAACGTCCTGACTTTC | CASSPRSGGGAGANVLTF | NA | TRBJ2-6 | TRBV11-3 | NA | 18
TGTGCCAGCAGCCACCTCGGACGCAAAACAGGGGAAAAACTGTTTTTT | CASSHLGRKTGEKLFF | NA | TRBJ1-4 | TRBV3-1/TRBV3-2 | NA | 16
TGTGCCAGCAACCCCACGGCGGGTGACTATGGCTACACCTTC | CASNPTAGDYGYTF | NA | TRBJ1-2 | TRBV6-5 | NA | 14
TGCGCCAGCAGCTTGTCGGACGGGGGTTCACCCCTCCACTTT | CASSLSDGGSPLHF | once | TRBJ1-6 | TRBV5-1 | NA | 14
TGTGCCTGGAGTGTCTCCAGCCAAGAGACCCAGTACTTC | CAWSVSSQETQYF | NA | TRBJ2-5 | TRBV30 | NA | 13
TGTGCCAGCAGCCCAGGACAGGCCCGGGGGCATAGCAATCAGCCCCAGCATTTT | CASSPGQARGHSNQPQHF | NA | TRBJ1-5 | TRBV7-9 | TRBD1 | 18
TGTGCCAGCAGTTACCGCGGGGCGGGGAACTATGGCTACACCTTC | CASSYRGAGNYGYTF | NA | TRBJ1-2 | TRBV6-5 | NA | 15
TGTGCCAGTAGTGGTCCAGGGAGGGACAATGAGCAGTTCTTC | CASSGPGRDNEQFF | NA | TRBJ2-1 | TRBV19 | TRBD2 | 14
TGTGCCAGCAGCTTGGGACAGCCTCGCGGCTACACCTTC | CASSLGQPRGYTF | NA | TRBJ1-2 | TRBV5-6 | NA | 13
TGTGCCAGCAGCCCGCCTGGGGAGGAGGGTGAAAAACTGTTTTTT | CASSPPGEEGEKLFF | NA | TRBJ1-4 | TRBV7-2 | NA | 15
TGTGCCAGCAGTTTAGGGCAGGCCAGGGGTGAGCAGTTCTTC | CASSLGQARGEQFF | NA | TRBJ2-1 | TRBV27 | NA | 14
TGTGCCACCAGCAGACTAGCCACAGATACGCAGTATTTT | CATSRLATDTQYF | once | TRBJ2-3 | TRBV15 | NA | 13
TGTGCCTGGAGGCTAGGGAGGGCAGAGACCCAGTACTTC | CAWRLGRAETQYF | once | TRBJ2-5 | TRBV30 | TRBD2 | 13
TGTGCCAGCAGTTACAGGGGAGGGATCTATGGCTACACCTTC | CASSYRGGIYGYTF | once | TRBJ1-2 | TRBV6-5 | NA | 14
TGTGCCTGGAGCCAGGGTACGGCTAATGAAAAACTGTTTTTT | CAWSQGTANEKLFF | NA | TRBJ1-4 | TRBV30 | NA | 14
TGTGCCAGCAGTTACTTTCCAGATAATGAAAAACTGTTTTTT | CASSYFPDNEKLFF | NA | TRBJ1-4 | TRBV6-5 | NA | 14
TGTGCCAGCAGCTTGGCGGCAGGGGAAGGCTCTGGAAACACCATATATTTT | CASSLAAGEGSGNTIYF | NA | TRBJ1-3 | TRBV5-5 | NA | 17
TGTGCCAGCAGCCCAGGGAACTATGGCTACACCTTC | CASSPGNYGYTF | NA | TRBJ1-2 | TRBV12-3/TRBV12-4 | NA | 12